The 18 T cell receptor beta chains listed next were all sequenced from one sample in a study of vaccination and CD4 T cells after COVID-19. Treatment indicated: approximately 11-day PBMC culture with coronavirus spike peptide pools or control peptides (ViraFEST assay). Their antigens remain unidentified. Sequenced with the Oncomine TCR Beta short-read assay was DNA taken from cultured CD4+ T cells. TCRdb redid the calling of the PCR reads with MiXCR, one entry per CDR3 protein. The sample lists roughly 20,000 distinct CDR3 sequences, roughly 49% occurring once. This material consisted of CD4+ T cells from blood, cultured in vitro, taken before SARS-CoV-2 vaccination. These receptors all stem from a human donor who had recovered from COVID-19.

This clonotype has a handful of counts. V is TRBV20-1 and J is TRBJ2-7; 11 nucleotides match TRBD2. There are 13 residues in the CDR3. Germline values: CDR1 DFQATT, CDR2 SNEGSKA (reference sequence). J lost 8 bases, V lost 5 bases, and 8 bases had no gene match. Here the CDR3 DNA reads TGCAGTGCTGAACTAGCGGGAGTAGGTCAGCAGTACTTC. This encodes CSAELAGVGQQYF.

The chain couples TRBV9 to TRBJ1-6; D is undetermined. CDR1 is SGDLS, CDR2 YYNGEE, per germline. V gave up 4 bases and J gave up 7 bases, with 9 bases separating them. This CDR3 spans 13 amino acids. The CDR3 loop is CASSPTRNSPLHF. CDR3 in DNA: TGTGCCAGCAGCCCAACCAGAAATTCACCCCTCCACTTT.

In its sample, this clonotype was seen once. The rearrangement links TRBV20-1 to TRBJ1-2; D unresolved. The CDR3 loop spans 13 amino acids. From germline, CDR1 is DFQATT and CDR2 SNEGSKA (reference sequence). Trimming removed 8 bases from V and 5 bases from J, with 18 bases in between. The CDR3, as DNA: TGCAGTCTCCTGGGGTCCCGGGCGTATGGCTACACCTTC. Encoded protein: CSLLGSRAYGYTF.

This clonotype appeared a few times. The chain recombines TRBV27 with TRBJ1-5; 7 bases align to TRBD1. V was pared by 5 bases and J by 9 bases, with 10 bases of the junction left unmatched. The CDR3 is made up of 14 amino acids. The germline gives CDR1 MNHEY, CDR2 SMNVEV (reference sequence). Written as DNA, the CDR3 is TGTGCCAGCAGTCGGGACAGTCGAAAGTGGCCCCAGCATTTT. Protein: CASSRDSRKWPQHF.

The genes are TRBV12-3 or TRBV12-4 and TRBJ1-5, with D possibly being TRBD1 (6 bases). Deletions cut 5 bases from V and 0 bases from J, with 8 bases between. The CDR3 spans 14 residues. The CDR3 coding sequence is TGTGCCAGCAGTGGGACAAATAGCAATCAGCCCCAGCATTTT. It encodes CASSGTNSNQPQHF.

This clonotype has only a few counts. The chain is built from TRBV18 and TRBJ2-5, with no clear D. V lost 4 bases to trimming and J lost 4 bases, with 16 bases between them. Germline assignment: CDR1 KGHSH and CDR2 LQKENI. This CDR3 contains 15 residues. DNA for the CDR3: TGTGCCAGCTCACATAGTCCCGATACGGCAGAGACCCAGTACTTC. Translation: CASSHSPDTAETQYF. Full variable domain (remainder filled in from reference TRBV18 and TRBJ2-5): NAGVMQNPRHLVRRRGQEARLRCSPMKGHSHVYWYRQLPEEGLKFMVYLQKENIIDESGMPKERFSAEFPKEGPSILRIQQVVRGDSAAYFCASSHSPDTAETQYFGPGTRLLVL.

The CDR3 bases are TGCAGTGCTAGAGATCTGGGGGGCTCAGTAACTGGCTACACCTTC. It is translated as CSARDLGGSVTGYTF. J is TRBJ1-2 and V is TRBV20-1; tentatively, D is TRBD1 (6 bases). This CDR3 has 15 amino acids. The V end lost 0 bases, the J end lost 7 bases, and 18 bases lay between the germline ends. Germline loops: CDR1 DFQATT, CDR2 SNEGSKA (reference sequence).

This clonotype was observed a few times. The chain combines TRBV7-9 with TRBJ1-6, with unresolved D. V was shortened by 4 bases and J by 10 bases, with 14 bases between the two germline ends. This CDR3 has 14 residues. Germline CDR1 is SEHNR and CDR2 is FQNEAQ (reference sequence). The CDR3: CASSSHGLGSPLHF. The CDR3 DNA follows: TGTGCCAGCAGCTCCCATGGGCTCGGATCACCCCTCCACTTT.

The chain recombines TRBV27 with TRBJ2-3; D is unclear. The CDR3 sequence is 13 residues long. Germline values: CDR1 MNHEY, CDR2 SMNVEV (reference sequence). V lost 6 bases and J lost 2, with 9 bases in between. The CDR3 DNA reads as TGTGCCAGCAGGGGTGGGAACACAGATACGCAGTATTTT. Its protein is CASRGGNTDTQYF.

This chain uses TRBV6-1 with TRBJ2-2; D gene unclear. Germline CDR1 is MNHNS and CDR2 is SASEGT. This CDR3 has 17 residues. Trimming cost V 0 bases and J 1 base, with 12 bases left between them. The CDR3 nucleotides read TGTGCCAGCAGTGAAGCGGCTGTGATGCGGAACACCGGGGAGCTGTTTTTT. Amino acid sequence: CASSEAAVMRNTGELFF.

CDR3: CSAMSTSGSSYEQYF. In nucleotides, the CDR3 is TGCAGTGCCATGTCGACTAGCGGGAGTTCGTACGAGCAGTACTTC. The chain links TRBV20-1 to TRBJ2-7, with 12 bases that match TRBD2. J gave up 4 bases and V 6 bases, and 10 bases lay outside the gene matches. The CDR3 runs to 15 residues. Per germline, CDR1 DFQATT and CDR2 SNEGSKA (reference sequence).

The chain combines TRBV7-9 with TRBJ2-5; D uncertain. The germline gives CDR1 SEHNR, CDR2 FQNEAQ (reference sequence). V lost 6 bases and J 5 bases, leaving 16 bases between the germline ends. The CDR3 has 14 residues. CDR3: CASSPTVESETQYF. Written as DNA, the CDR3 is TGTGCCAGCAGTCCCACAGTAGAGTCGGAGACCCAGTACTTC.

The V gene is TRBV5-6, the J gene TRBJ1-5; D call uncertain. CDR3 length: 15 amino acids. V was pared by 5 bases and J by 2 bases, with 14 bases between. Per the germline V gene, CDR1 is SGHDT and CDR2 is YYEEEE. The CDR3 loop reads CASSQGGWGNQPQHF. CDR3 nucleotides: TGTGCCAGCAGTCAAGGCGGTTGGGGCAATCAGCCCCAGCATTTT.

Here the CDR3 DNA reads TGCAGCGTTGGCGGGGGCCGGGGCACCGGGGAGCTGTTTTTT. Amino acid sequence: CSVGGGRGTGELFF. V usage is TRBV29-1 and J usage is TRBJ2-2; TRBD2 is a possible D gene (7 bases). Between the trimmed V and J ends, which lost 4 bases and 4 bases, there was a span of 13 bases. The CDR3 covers 14 residues. CDR1 and CDR2 from the germline V gene are SQVTM and ANQGSEA.

The chain couples TRBV9 to TRBJ2-7, with TRBD1 matching 12 bases. This CDR3 is built from 15 residues. From germline, CDR1 is SGDLS and CDR2 YYNGEE. J gave up 6 bases and V 0 bases, and 4 bases lay outside the gene matches. CDR3 sequence: CASSVEGQGAREQYF. For the CDR3, the DNA is TGTGCCAGCAGCGTAGAGGGACAGGGGGCTCGCGAGCAGTACTTC.

This clonotype was detected a few times. The gene calls are TRBV6-1 and TRBJ2-4, with D unresolved. Germline V gene sequence: CDR1 MNHNS, CDR2 SASEGT. Trimming stripped 1 base from V and 1 base from J, with 5 bases between. CDR3 size: 14 residues. CDR3 region: CASSEGVAKNIQYF. The CDR3 DNA sequence: TGTGCCAGCAGTGAAGGGGTGGCCAAAAACATTCAGTACTTC.

This chain links TRBV28 with TRBJ1-1; D possibly corresponds to TRBD1 (6 bases). V was clipped by 3 bases and J by 4 bases, with 12 bases between them. CDR1 and CDR2 (germline): MDHEN, SYDVKM. There are 14 residues in the CDR3. For the CDR3, the DNA is TGTGCCAGCAGTTTTTCAGGGGCCGGCACTGAAGCTTTCTTT. Its protein product is CASSFSGAGTEAFF.

The rearrangement uses TRBV20-1 and TRBJ1-2, with a weak D call TRBD1 (6 bases). V was shortened by 4 bases and J by 2 bases, with 17 bases between the two germline ends. Looked up from germline, CDR1 is DFQATT and CDR2 is SNEGSKA (reference sequence). CDR3 length equals 15 residues. The CDR3 DNA reads TGCAGTGCTACAGGGGCTAATGCGCAGAACTATGGCTACACCTTC. Translation: CSATGANAQNYGYTF.